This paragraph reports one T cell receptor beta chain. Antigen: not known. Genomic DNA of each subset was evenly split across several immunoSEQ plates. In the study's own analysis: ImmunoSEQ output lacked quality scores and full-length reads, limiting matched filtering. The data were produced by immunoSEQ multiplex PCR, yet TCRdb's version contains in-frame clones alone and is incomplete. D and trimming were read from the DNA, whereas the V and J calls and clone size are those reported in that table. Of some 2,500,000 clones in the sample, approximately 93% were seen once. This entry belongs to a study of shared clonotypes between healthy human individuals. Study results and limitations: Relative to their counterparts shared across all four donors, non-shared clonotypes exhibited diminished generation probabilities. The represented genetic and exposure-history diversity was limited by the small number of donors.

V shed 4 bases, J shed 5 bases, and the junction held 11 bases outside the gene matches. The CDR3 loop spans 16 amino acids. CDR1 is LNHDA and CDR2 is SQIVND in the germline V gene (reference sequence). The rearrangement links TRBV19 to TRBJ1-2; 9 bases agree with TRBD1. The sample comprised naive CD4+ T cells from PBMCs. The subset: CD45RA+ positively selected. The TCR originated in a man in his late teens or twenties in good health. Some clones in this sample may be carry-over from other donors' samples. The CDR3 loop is CASSTPGQGGGYGYTF. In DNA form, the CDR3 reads TGTGCCAGTAGTACGCCGGGACAGGGAGGGGGATATGGCTACACCTTC.